This T cell receptor (beta chain) came from a study of T cell responses to AZD1222 COVID-19 vaccine. Whole-study results and caveats: Researchers took repertoire samples only after the peak T cell response had come.

Clones were read by immunoSEQ multiplex PCR, and TCRdb kept only the in-frame ones, dropping some. This sample carries nearly 200,000 clones, under 95% of them seen once, and the ten largest clones take roughly 1%. Remarks on this clone: The target antigen is unknown.

The sequence was collected from an adult who received the AZD1222 COVID-19 vaccine. Sequencing used peripheral blood, obtained 28 days after the second AZD1222 dose.

CDR3 DNA: TGCGCCAGCAGCCCGGGCGGGACACCCTACGAGCAGTACTTC. It translates to CASSPGGTPYEQYF. This chain uses TRBV5-1 with TRBJ2-7; perhaps D is TRBD1 or TRBD2 (6 bases each). This CDR3 is built from 14 residues. Germline CDR1 reads SGHRS; CDR2 reads YFSETQ. V was trimmed by 4 bases and J by 2 bases, leaving 13 bases between them. Using reference TRBV5-1 and TRBJ2-7 for the parts outside the CDR3, the full variable domain is KAGVTQTPRYLIKTRGQQVTLSCSPISGHRSVSWYQQTPGQGLQFLFEYFSETQRNKGNFPGRFSGRQFSNSRSEMNVSTLELGDSALYLCASSPGGTPYEQYFGPGTRLTVT.